This paragraph reports one T cell receptor beta chain. Its antigen is not identified. The source of the sample is a study of cytomegalovirus exposure and HLA in healthy donors. Findings of the study overall: Information on immune exposure was restricted to one variable (CMV serostatus).

CDR1 and CDR2 (germline): LNHDA, SQIVND (reference sequence). There are 15 residues in the CDR3. Trimming cost V 5 bases and J 6 bases; bases outside gene matches: 6. The PCR ran on 60 Vbeta and 13 Jbeta primers. TCRdb's copy holds only in-frame clones and misses some; the assay was immunoSEQ multiplex PCR. There are 100,000 or so clones in the sample; around three quarters occur only once, and roughly 4.8% lies in the top ten. The chain carries TRBV19 and TRBJ2-1, with TRBD2 identical over 11 bases. The receptor comes from a man between 25 and 39 years old in good health and CMV-seropositive. The sequencing input was PBMCs. CDR3: CASSGIAGGPNEQFF. DNA for the CDR3: TGTGCCAGTAGTGGGATAGCGGGGGGGCCCAATGAGCAGTTCTTC.